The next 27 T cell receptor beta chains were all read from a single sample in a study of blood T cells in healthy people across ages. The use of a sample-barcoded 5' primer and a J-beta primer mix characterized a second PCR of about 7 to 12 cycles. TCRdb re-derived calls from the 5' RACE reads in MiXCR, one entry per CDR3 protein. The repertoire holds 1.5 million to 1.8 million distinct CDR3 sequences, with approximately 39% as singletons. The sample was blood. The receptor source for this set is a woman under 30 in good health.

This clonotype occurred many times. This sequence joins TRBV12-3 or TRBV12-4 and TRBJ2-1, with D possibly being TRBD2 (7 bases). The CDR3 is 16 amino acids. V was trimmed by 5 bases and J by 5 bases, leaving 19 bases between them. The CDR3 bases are TGTGCCAGCAGTCTTAGAAAGGGGGGGCGGAACAATGAGCAGTTCTTC. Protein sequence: CASSLRKGGRNNEQFF.

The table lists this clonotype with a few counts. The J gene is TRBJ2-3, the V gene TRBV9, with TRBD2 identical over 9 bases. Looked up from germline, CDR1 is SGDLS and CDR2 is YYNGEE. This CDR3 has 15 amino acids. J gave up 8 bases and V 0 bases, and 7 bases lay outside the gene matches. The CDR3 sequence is CASSVGGLAFGTQYF. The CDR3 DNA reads TGTGCCAGCAGCGTAGGGGGACTAGCTTTCGGTACGCAGTATTTT. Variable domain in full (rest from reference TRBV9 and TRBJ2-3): DSGVTQTPKHLITATGQRVTLRCSPRSGDLSVYWYQQSLDQGLQFLIQYYNGEERAKGNILERFSAQQFPDLHSELNLSSLELGDSALYFCASSVGGLAFGTQYFGPGTRLTVL.

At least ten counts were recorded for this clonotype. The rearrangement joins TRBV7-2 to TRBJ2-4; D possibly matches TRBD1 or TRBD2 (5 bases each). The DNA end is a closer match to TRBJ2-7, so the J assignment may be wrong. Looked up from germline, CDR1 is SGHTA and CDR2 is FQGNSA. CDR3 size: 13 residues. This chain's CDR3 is CASSLNGASEQYF. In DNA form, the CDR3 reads TGTGCCAGCAGCTTAAACGGGGCCAGCGAGCAGTACTTC.

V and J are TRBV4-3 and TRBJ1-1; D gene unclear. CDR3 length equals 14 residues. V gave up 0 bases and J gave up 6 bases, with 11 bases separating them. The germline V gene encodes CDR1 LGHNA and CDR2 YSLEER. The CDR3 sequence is CASSQEPVRAEAFF. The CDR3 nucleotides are TGCGCCAGCAGCCAAGAGCCGGTTCGGGCTGAAGCTTTCTTT.

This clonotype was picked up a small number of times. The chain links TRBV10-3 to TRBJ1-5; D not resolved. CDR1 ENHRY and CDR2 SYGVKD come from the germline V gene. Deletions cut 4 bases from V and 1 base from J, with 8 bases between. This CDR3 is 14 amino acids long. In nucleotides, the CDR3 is TGTGCCATCAGTGGAGTGGGGAGCAATCAGCCCCAGCATTTT. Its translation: CAISGVGSNQPQHF.

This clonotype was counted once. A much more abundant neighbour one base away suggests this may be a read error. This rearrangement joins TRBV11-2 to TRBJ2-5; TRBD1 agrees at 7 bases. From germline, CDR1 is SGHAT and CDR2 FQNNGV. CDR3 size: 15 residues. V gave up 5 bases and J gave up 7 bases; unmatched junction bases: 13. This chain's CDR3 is CASSPGRGQIVTQYF. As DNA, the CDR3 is TGTGCCAGCAGCCCAGGCAGGGGACAGATTGTGACCCAGTACTTC.

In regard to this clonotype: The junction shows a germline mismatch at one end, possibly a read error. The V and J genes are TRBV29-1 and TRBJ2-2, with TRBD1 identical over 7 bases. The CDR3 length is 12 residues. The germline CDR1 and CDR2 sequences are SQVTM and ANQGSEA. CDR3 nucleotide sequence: TGCAGCGCCGCCCCGATTACAGGGGTGCTGTTTTTT. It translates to CSAAPITGVLFF.

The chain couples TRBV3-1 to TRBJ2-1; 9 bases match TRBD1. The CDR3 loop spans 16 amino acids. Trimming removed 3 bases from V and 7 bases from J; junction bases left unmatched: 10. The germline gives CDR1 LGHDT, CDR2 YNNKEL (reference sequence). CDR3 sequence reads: CASSHPQGARLNEQFF. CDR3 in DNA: TGTGCCAGCAGCCACCCACAGGGGGCCAGATTGAATGAGCAGTTCTTC.

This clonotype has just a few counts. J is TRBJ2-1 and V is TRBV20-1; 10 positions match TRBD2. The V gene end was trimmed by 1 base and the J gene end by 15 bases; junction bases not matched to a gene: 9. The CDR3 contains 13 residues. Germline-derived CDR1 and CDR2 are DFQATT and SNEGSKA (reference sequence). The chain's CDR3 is CSARVGLAGDSFF. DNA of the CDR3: TGCAGTGCTAGAGTGGGCCTAGCGGGAGATTCGTTCTTC.

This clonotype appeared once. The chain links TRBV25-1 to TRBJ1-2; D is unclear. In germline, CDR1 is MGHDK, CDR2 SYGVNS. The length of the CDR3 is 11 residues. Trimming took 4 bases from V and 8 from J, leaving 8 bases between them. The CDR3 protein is CASSGTRGYTF. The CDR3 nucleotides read TGTGCCAGCAGTGGGACCCGGGGCTACACCTTC.

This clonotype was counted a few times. The CDR3 sequence: CASSLAQDRGTSNQPQHF. The CDR3 DNA sequence: TGTGCCAGCAGCTTAGCGCAGGACAGGGGGACTTCCAATCAGCCCCAGCATTTT. J is TRBJ1-5 and V is TRBV7-8; 10 nucleotides match TRBD1. Germline V gene lookup returns CDR1 SGHVS and CDR2 FQNEAQ. The CDR3 has 18 amino acids. V was clipped by 0 bases and J by 3 bases; unmatched bases: 8.

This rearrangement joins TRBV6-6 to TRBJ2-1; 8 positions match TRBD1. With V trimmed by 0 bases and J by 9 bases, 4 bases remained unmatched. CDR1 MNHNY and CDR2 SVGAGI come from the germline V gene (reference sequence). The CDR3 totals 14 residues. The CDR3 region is CASSYSRQGSEQFF. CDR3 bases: TGTGCCAGCAGTTACTCGCGACAGGGGTCTGAGCAGTTCTTC.

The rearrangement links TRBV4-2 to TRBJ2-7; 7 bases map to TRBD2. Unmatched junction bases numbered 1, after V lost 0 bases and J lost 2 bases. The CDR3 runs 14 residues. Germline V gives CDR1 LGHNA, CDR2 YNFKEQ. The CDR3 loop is CASSQERETYEQYF. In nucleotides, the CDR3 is TGTGCCAGCAGCCAAGAGCGGGAGACCTACGAGCAGTACTTC.

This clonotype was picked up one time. CDR3 loop: CASSYGLGNQPQHF. CDR3 coding DNA: TGTGCCAGCAGTTACGGGTTGGGGAATCAGCCCCAGCATTTT. The chain has TRBV6-2 or TRBV6-3 and TRBJ1-5; no clear D. Trimming left V 2 bases short and J 4 bases short, with 9 bases between. The CDR3 is 14 amino acids. Per the germline V gene, CDR1 is MNHEY and CDR2 is SVGEGT.

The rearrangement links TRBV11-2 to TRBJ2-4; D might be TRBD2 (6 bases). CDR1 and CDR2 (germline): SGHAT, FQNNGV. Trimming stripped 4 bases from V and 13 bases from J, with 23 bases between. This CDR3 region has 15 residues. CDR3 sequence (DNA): TGTGCCAGCAGCTCCCACCCTACTAGCTCGAGGGAGCAGTACTTC. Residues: CASSSHPTSSREQYF.

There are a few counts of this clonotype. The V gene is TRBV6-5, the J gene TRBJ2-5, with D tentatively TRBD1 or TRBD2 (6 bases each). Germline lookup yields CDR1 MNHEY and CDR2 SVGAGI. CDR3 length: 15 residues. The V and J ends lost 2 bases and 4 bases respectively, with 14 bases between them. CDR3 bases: TGTGCCAGCAGTTACCTGGGGGGCAGTGGAGAGACCCAGTACTTC. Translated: CASSYLGGSGETQYF.

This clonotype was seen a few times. For the CDR3, the DNA is TGTGCCAGCAGTGCGTGGGGGATTACTATGAATCACTATGGCTACACCTTC. Translation: CASSAWGITMNHYGYTF. This chain joins TRBV27 and TRBJ1-2, with D perhaps TRBD1 (5 bases). CDR1 is MNHEY and CDR2 is SMNVEV in the germline V gene (reference sequence). The CDR3 runs 17 residues. V was trimmed by 5 bases and J by 3 bases, leaving 22 bases between them.

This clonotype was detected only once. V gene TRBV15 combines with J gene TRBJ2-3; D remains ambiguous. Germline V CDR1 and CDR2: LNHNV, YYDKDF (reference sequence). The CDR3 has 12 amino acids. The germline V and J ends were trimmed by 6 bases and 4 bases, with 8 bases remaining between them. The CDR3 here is CATSWNSDTQYF. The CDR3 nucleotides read TGTGCCACCAGTTGGAATTCAGATACGCAGTATTTT.

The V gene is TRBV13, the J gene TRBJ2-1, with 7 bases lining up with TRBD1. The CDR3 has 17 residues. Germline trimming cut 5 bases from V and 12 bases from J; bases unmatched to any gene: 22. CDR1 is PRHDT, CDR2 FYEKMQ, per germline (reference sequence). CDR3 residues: CASSTSFTILRGYGQFF. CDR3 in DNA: TGTGCCAGCAGCACCTCCTTCACTATCCTCAGGGGGTATGGGCAGTTCTTC.

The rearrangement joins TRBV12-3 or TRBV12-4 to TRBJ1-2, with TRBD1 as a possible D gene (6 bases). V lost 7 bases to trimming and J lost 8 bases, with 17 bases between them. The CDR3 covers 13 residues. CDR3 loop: CASTPRGLGGYTF. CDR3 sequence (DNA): TGTGCCAGCACCCCAAGGGGGTTGGGAGGCTACACCTTC.

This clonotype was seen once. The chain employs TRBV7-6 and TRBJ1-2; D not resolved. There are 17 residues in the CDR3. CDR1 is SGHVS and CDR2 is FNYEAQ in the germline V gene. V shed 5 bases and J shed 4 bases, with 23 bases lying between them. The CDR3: CASSPDPPTKGFYGYTF. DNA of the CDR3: TGTGCCAGCAGCCCGGACCCTCCCACAAAAGGCTTCTATGGCTACACCTTC.

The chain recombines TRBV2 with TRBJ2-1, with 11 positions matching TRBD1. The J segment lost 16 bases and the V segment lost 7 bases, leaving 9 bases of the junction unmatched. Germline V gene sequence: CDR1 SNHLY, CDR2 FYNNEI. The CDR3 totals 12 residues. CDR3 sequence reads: CASTPGGTGGFF. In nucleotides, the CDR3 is TGTGCCAGCACTCCTGGGGGGACAGGGGGATTCTTC.

As DNA, the CDR3 is TGTGCCACCACCATGGAAGGGAACACTGAAGCTTTCTTT. It yields the protein CATTMEGNTEAFF. The V and J genes are TRBV15 and TRBJ1-1; D is undetermined. Germline loops: CDR1 LNHNV, CDR2 YYDKDF (reference sequence). The CDR3 runs 13 residues. Trimming stripped 7 bases from V and 1 base from J, with 10 bases between.

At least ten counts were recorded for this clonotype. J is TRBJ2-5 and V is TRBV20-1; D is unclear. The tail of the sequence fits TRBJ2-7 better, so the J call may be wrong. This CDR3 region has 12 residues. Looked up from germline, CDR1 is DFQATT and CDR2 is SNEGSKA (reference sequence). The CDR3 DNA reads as TGCAGTGCTAGAGATCTGGGGAACGAGCAGTACTTC. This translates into CSARDLGNEQYF.

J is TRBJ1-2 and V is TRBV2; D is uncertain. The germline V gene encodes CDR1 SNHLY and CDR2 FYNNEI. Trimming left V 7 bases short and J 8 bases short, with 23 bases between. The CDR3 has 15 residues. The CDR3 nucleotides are TGTGCCAGCAACCAGGACGGCTTAAAGGACGAGGGCTACACCTTC. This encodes CASNQDGLKDEGYTF.

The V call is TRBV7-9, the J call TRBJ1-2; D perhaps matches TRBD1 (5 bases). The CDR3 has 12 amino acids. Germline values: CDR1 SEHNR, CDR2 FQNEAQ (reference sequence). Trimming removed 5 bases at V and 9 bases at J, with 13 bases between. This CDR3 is CASSPGGLSYTF. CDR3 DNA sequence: TGTGCCAGCAGCCCCGGGGGGTTGAGCTACACCTTC.

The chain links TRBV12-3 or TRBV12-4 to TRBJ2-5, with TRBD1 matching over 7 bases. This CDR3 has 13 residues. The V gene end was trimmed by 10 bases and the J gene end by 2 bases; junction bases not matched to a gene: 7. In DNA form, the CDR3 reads TGTGCCACCAACCCAGGGGGTCAAGAGACCCAGTACTTC. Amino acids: CATNPGGQETQYF.